This T cell receptor beta chain is from a study of blood T cell repertoires in COVID-19. Overall study context: Whether acute or convalescent, the COVID-19 samples came from the United States, Italy and Spain.

The V segment lost 1 base and the J segment 0 bases; nucleotides outside the gene matches: 5. The CDR3 loop spans 15 amino acids. Per the germline V gene, CDR1 is GTSNPN and CDR2 is SVGIG (reference sequence). Clones were sequenced by immunoSEQ multiplex PCR, and TCRdb holds only the in-frame ones, with some missing. The sample comprises some 100,000 clones, 80% to 90% of which are singletons, and roughly 2% rests with the top ten. The clonotype comes from a man in his forties or fifties with COVID-19, enrolled during active disease. V and J are TRBV30 and TRBJ1-2; TRBD1 matches at 7 bases. The sequenced material came from peripheral blood. The CDR3 nucleotides read TGTGCCTGGAGTGAGAAGACAGGGCCTAACTATGGCTACACCTTC. Protein product: CAWSEKTGPNYGYTF.